The 13 T cell receptor beta chains reported below all come from one sample, sequenced in a study of cytomegalovirus exposure and HLA in healthy donors (dated by TCRdb to the late 2010s). Libraries were constructed by the immunoSEQ multiplex PCR assay. For the multiplex PCR, a mixture combining 60 forward primers for TCR Vbeta segments and 13 reverse primers for TCR Jbeta segments was used. TCRdb carries this immuneACCESS record with in-frame sequences only. Its versions omit some clonotypes, under half of them owing to an unresolved V gene in the studies checked, with the rest unexplained. The sample table contains about 180,000 clones; only one count was recorded for around 80% of them. 1.2% of the sample is in the top ten clones. The source material was PBMCs. These receptor sequences come from a girl aged 2 to 9 in good health and CMV-seropositive.

This clone has just one count. The rearrangement joins TRBV6-8 to TRBJ2-7; D is possibly TRBD1 (6 bases). Germline V gives CDR1 MNHGY, CDR2 SAAAGT. This CDR3 has 16 residues. Trimming removed 0 bases at V and 3 bases at J, with 15 bases between. CDR3 bases: TGTGCCAGCAGTTACTCGATTGCCAGGGGATACTACGAGCAGTACTTC. It encodes CASSYSIARGYYEQYF.

This chain joins TRBV4-1 and TRBJ2-7; D is ambiguous. V was cut by 0 bases and J by 0 bases, with 12 bases left in between. The CDR3 extends over 16 amino acids. Germline V CDR1 and CDR2: MGHRA, YSYEKL. The CDR3 spells CASSQDFARSSYEQYF. The DNA of the CDR3 is TGCGCCAGCAGCCAAGATTTTGCCAGGTCCTCCTACGAGCAGTACTTC.

V usage is TRBV29-1 and J usage is TRBJ1-2, with a weak D call TRBD1 (5 bases). The CDR3 runs to 18 residues. The germline V gene encodes CDR1 SQVTM and CDR2 ANQGSEA. V gave up 1 base and J gave up 6 bases, with 27 bases separating them. The chain's CDR3 is CSVEGNHFSSGGYNGYTF. CDR3 DNA sequence: TGCAGCGTTGAAGGCAACCACTTCTCCTCGGGGGGATATAATGGCTACACCTTC.

The chain joins TRBV7-6 to TRBJ2-7; unclear D gene. Trimming removed 4 bases from V and 5 bases from J, with 12 bases in between. Germline V gene lookup returns CDR1 SGHVS and CDR2 FNYEAQ. CDR3 length equals 13 residues. The CDR3: CASSSLGSNEQYF. The CDR3 DNA sequence: TGTGCCAGCAGCTCACTCGGTTCGAACGAGCAGTACTTC.

This chain joins TRBV15 and TRBJ2-1; maybe TRBD2 (5 bases). The germline V gene has CDR1 LNHNV and CDR2 YYDKDF (reference sequence). Trimming took 0 bases from V and 6 from J, leaving 12 bases between them. The CDR3 loop spans 15 amino acids. CDR3: CATSRDSGGRNEQFF. CDR3 coding DNA: TGTGCCACCAGCAGAGATTCCGGAGGTCGCAATGAGCAGTTCTTC.

This chain links TRBV2 with TRBJ1-1, with a tentative D call TRBD1 (5 bases). The germline CDR1 and CDR2 sequences are SNHLY and FYNNEI. The CDR3 is 12 amino acids. The V gene lost 6 bases and the J gene lost 5 bases, with 10 bases spanning the gap. The DNA for the CDR3 is TGTGCCAGCAGGGGGACTACAACTGAAGCTTTCTTT. Protein: CASRGTTTEAFF.

The chain links TRBV2 to TRBJ2-2; D is perhaps TRBD1 (5 bases). Per the germline V gene, CDR1 is SNHLY and CDR2 is FYNNEI. Trimming shortened V by 10 bases and J by 5 bases, and 23 bases separated the two germline ends. This CDR3 region has 16 residues. The CDR3 nucleotides are TGTGCCACCGGGCCCGCCTCGGACATCCGGACCGGGGAGCTGTTTTTT. As protein: CATGPASDIRTGELFF.

The J gene is TRBJ2-3, the V gene TRBV5-1; TRBD2 aligns across 8 bases. This CDR3 has 16 amino acids. J was trimmed by 6 bases and V by 0 bases; bases with no gene match: 9. The germline V gene has CDR1 SGHRS and CDR2 YFSETQ. The CDR3 is CASSLEGTRGFDTQYF. CDR3 coding DNA: TGCGCCAGCAGCTTGGAAGGGACTAGAGGTTTCGATACGCAGTATTTT.

The V and J genes are TRBV5-1 and TRBJ2-7; possibly TRBD1 for D (5 bases). This CDR3 comprises 12 residues. V lost 5 bases to trimming and J lost 2 bases, with 8 bases between them. CDR1 and CDR2 from the germline V gene are SGHRS and YFSETQ. The CDR3 sequence: CASRKQAYEQYF. The CDR3 DNA reads as TGCGCCAGCAGAAAACAGGCCTACGAGCAGTACTTC.

The chain is built from TRBV4-1 and TRBJ1-3; D possibly corresponds to TRBD1 (6 bases). The CDR3 length is 18 residues. Germline CDR1 reads MGHRA; CDR2 reads YSYEKL. V was cut by 2 bases and J by 0 bases, with 17 bases left in between. CDR3 sequence reads: CASSQPSRDKSSGNTIYF. CDR3 in DNA: TGCGCCAGCAGCCAACCTAGCCGGGACAAGAGCTCTGGAAACACCATATATTTT.

The rearrangement links TRBV5-8 to TRBJ1-2, with 9 bases identical to TRBD1. Trimming cost V 4 bases and J 4 bases; bases outside gene matches: 11. This CDR3 is 16 amino acids long. Germline lookup yields CDR1 SGHTS and CDR2 YDEGEE. The CDR3 region has the DNA TGTGCCAGCAGCCGACCAGGACAGGGGTTAATCTATGGCTACACCTTC. It is translated as CASSRPGQGLIYGYTF.

In DNA form, the CDR3 reads TGTGCCAGCTCACCACCCGAGGCAGGGGTGAACACCGGGGAGCTGTTTTTT. Translating gives CASSPPEAGVNTGELFF. This sequence joins TRBV18 and TRBJ2-2, with a tentative D call TRBD1 (6 bases). V gave up 0 bases and J gave up 1 base, with 12 bases separating them. This CDR3 region has 17 residues. The germline V gene encodes CDR1 KGHSH and CDR2 LQKENI.

CDR3 loop: CASSPGQGVDGYTF. The CDR3 coding sequence is TGCGCCAGCAGCCCCGGACAGGGCGTGGACGGCTACACCTTC. This chain connects TRBV5-1 to TRBJ1-2; 8 bases match TRBD1. V shed 4 bases and J 8 bases; nucleotides not matched to a gene: 10. Germline V gene sequence: CDR1 SGHRS, CDR2 YFSETQ. The CDR3 runs to 14 residues.